These 13 T cell receptor beta chains were sequenced from one sample in a study of blood T cell repertoires in COVID-19 (dated by TCRdb to about 2020). Preparation of the library involved the immunoSEQ multiplex PCR assay. The source is immuneACCESS, and TCRdb retained only in-frame sequences with V and J called. Part of the clones is not carried over; for the studies checked, unresolved V genes explain less than half of this, and the remainder is unexplained. This sample is represented by roughly 140,000 clones; 75% to 85% of them were singletons. About 7.8% of the sample is in the top ten clones. The sequencing input was peripheral blood. The receptors were gathered from a woman aged 50 to 60 in a cohort sampled during active or convalescent COVID-19.

This chain uses TRBV11-3 with TRBJ2-7; 8 nucleotides agree with TRBD1. Germline lookup yields CDR1 SGHNT and CDR2 YENEEA. The CDR3 contains 13 residues. With 5 bases clipped from V and 5 bases from J, the junction kept 5 bases outside the gene matches. CDR3 sequence reads: CASSPDRGDEQYF. As DNA, the CDR3 is TGTGCCAGCAGCCCTGACAGGGGCGACGAGCAGTACTTC.

The gene calls are TRBV7-8 and TRBJ2-5; D uncertain. The CDR3 loop spans 13 amino acids. V was cut by 3 bases and J by 5 bases, with 10 bases left in between. Germline V gene data show CDR1 as SGHVS and CDR2 as FQNEAQ. In nucleotides, the CDR3 is TGTGCCAGCAGCTTCGGGTTTCTGGAGACCCAGTACTTC. Its protein product is CASSFGFLETQYF. The whole variable domain, remainder taken from reference TRBV7-8 and TRBJ2-5, is GAGVSQSPRYKVAKRGQDVALRCDPISGHVSLFWYQQALGQGPEFLTYFQNEAQLDKSGLPSDRFFAERPEGSVSTLKIQRTQQEDSAVYLCASSFGFLETQYFGPGTRLLVL.

The chain couples TRBV11-2 to TRBJ2-1, with 8 positions matching TRBD2. Looked up from germline, CDR1 is SGHAT and CDR2 is FQNNGV. J gave up 4 bases and V 6 bases, and 11 bases lay outside the gene matches. This CDR3 is built from 16 residues. The CDR3 sequence: CASSTLVAGFYNEQFF. As DNA, the CDR3 is TGTGCCAGCAGTACCTTGGTAGCGGGGTTTTACAATGAGCAGTTCTTC. The full variable domain, completed using reference TRBV11-2 and TRBJ2-1, is EAGVAQSPRYKIIEKRQSVAFWCNPISGHATLYWYQQILGQGPKLLIQFQNNGVVDDSQLPKDRFSAERLKGVDSTLKIQPAKLEDSAVYLCASSTLVAGFYNEQFFGPGTRLTVL.

This clone was seen a single time. The chain has TRBV9 and TRBJ2-3; 9 nucleotides line up with TRBD2. CDR1 is SGDLS and CDR2 is YYNGEE in the germline V gene. The CDR3 has 15 residues. The junction had 4 bases not matched to a gene; V was cut back by 2 bases and J by 3 bases. The CDR3 DNA is TGTGCCAGCAGCGTTGGACTAGCGCTAACAGATACGCAGTATTTT. Its protein is CASSVGLALTDTQYF.

CDR3 region: CASQGNSPLHF. The CDR3 nucleotides read TGTGCCAGCCAGGGGAACTCACCCCTCCACTTT. The rearrangement uses TRBV2 and TRBJ1-6; weak D call: TRBD1 (6 bases). V lost 8 bases and J lost 10, with 9 bases in between. The CDR3 has 11 residues. Germline CDR1 and CDR2: SNHLY and FYNNEI.

The chain has TRBV3-1 (or the pseudogene TRBV3-2) and TRBJ1-3; the D is unclear. The CDR3 has 14 residues. Germline V CDR1 and CDR2: LGHDT, YNNKEL (reference sequence). Trimming cost V 1 base and J 3 bases, with 7 bases left between them. In DNA form, the CDR3 reads TGTGCCAGCAGCCAAGTTGACTTTGGAAACACCATATATTTT. Its protein is CASSQVDFGNTIYF.

The chain combines TRBV6-5 with TRBJ1-6; D is possibly TRBD1 (5 bases). The V end was cut by 5 bases, the J end by 7 bases, with 15 bases between. The CDR3 extends over 15 amino acids. Germline CDR1 MNHEY, CDR2 SVGAGI. The CDR3 DNA follows: TGTGCCAGCAGTAAATACGGACAACCGAATTCACCCCTCCACTTT. Translating it yields CASSKYGQPNSPLHF.

The rearrangement links TRBV3-1 (or the pseudogene TRBV3-2) to TRBJ2-5; a possible D gene is TRBD2 (6 bases). Trimming removed 4 bases from V and 2 bases from J, with 17 bases in between. Germline CDR1 LGHDT, CDR2 YNNKEL (reference sequence). The CDR3 has 16 amino acids. CDR3 coding DNA: TGTGCCAGCAGCCTCCGTGGTAGCGGATTACAAGAGACCCAGTACTTC. Protein product: CASSLRGSGLQETQYF.

The chain recombines TRBV3-1 (or the pseudogene TRBV3-2) with TRBJ2-1; TRBD1 agrees at 9 bases. CDR3 length equals 15 residues. The V segment lost 2 bases and the J segment 4 bases; nucleotides outside the gene matches: 3. Germline loops: CDR1 LGHDT, CDR2 YNNKEL (reference sequence). DNA of the CDR3: TGTGCCAGCAGCCAATTACAGGGGGCTTACAATGAGCAGTTCTTC. It translates to CASSQLQGAYNEQFF.

The rearrangement joins TRBV6-5 to TRBJ1-2; D might be TRBD1 (5 bases). The CDR3 extends over 14 amino acids. CDR1 and CDR2 from the germline V gene are MNHEY and SVGAGI. V was pared by 6 bases and J by 0 bases, with 11 bases between. CDR3 sequence: CASRVAGPNYGYTF. For the CDR3, the DNA is TGTGCCAGCAGGGTAGCAGGGCCTAACTATGGCTACACCTTC.

This clone has just a few counts. This chain uses TRBV9 with TRBJ2-1; 8 bases fit TRBD1. Germline loops: CDR1 SGDLS, CDR2 YYNGEE. The CDR3 spans 15 residues. V was pared by 4 bases and J by 3 bases, with 6 bases of the junction left unmatched. Here the CDR3 DNA reads TGTGCCAGCAGCACAAGGACAGGGCTCTACAATGAGCAGTTCTTC. This codes for CASSTRTGLYNEQFF.

The V call is TRBV14, the J call TRBJ2-2, with D possibly TRBD1 on 6 matching bases. The V and J ends lost 3 bases and 1 base respectively, with 15 bases between them. From germline, CDR1 is SGHDN and CDR2 FVKESK. The CDR3 has 17 amino acids. In DNA form, the CDR3 reads TGTGCCAGCAGCCATTTTACAGGGTGGGGGAACACCGGGGAGCTGTTTTTT. Residues: CASSHFTGWGNTGELFF.

The V and J genes are TRBV7-9 and TRBJ2-1; TRBD2 is a possible D gene (5 bases). V lost 1 base and J 4 bases, leaving 8 bases between the germline ends. Per germline, CDR1 SEHNR and CDR2 FQNEAQ (reference sequence). CDR3 length: 14 amino acids. The CDR3 nucleotides read TGTGCCAGCAGCTTAGACGGGGATTACAATGAGCAGTTCTTC. It translates to CASSLDGDYNEQFF. The full variable domain, completed using reference TRBV7-9 and TRBJ2-1, is DTGVSQNPRHKITKRGQNVTFRCDPISEHNRLYWYRQTLGQGPEFLTYFQNEAQLEKSRLLSDRFSAERPKGSFSTLEIQRTEQGDSAMYLCASSLDGDYNEQFFGPGTRLTVL.